What follows describes a single T cell receptor (beta chain). Since a much larger clone is just one base distant, this may be a read error. The data were obtained in a study of shared clonotypes between healthy human individuals. Study-level background: Donor ages ranged 18 to 49 years: a couple of women, a few men.

V lost 4 bases to trimming and J lost 4 bases; unmatched junction nucleotides: 10. The CDR3 covers 16 residues. CDR1 is KGHSH, CDR2 LQKENI, per germline. Here immunoSEQ multiplex PCR was the method, and the copy in TCRdb shows in-frame clones only, minus some. The table includes fewer than 1.4 million clones, 75% to 85% detected once. Recent vaccinations or acute infections were absent in the healthy HIV-negative adult donors. The genes are TRBV18 and TRBJ2-5; 9 nucleotides align to TRBD2. This receptor was obtained from a young man in good health. Some clones in this sample may be carry-over from other donors' samples. Material for sequencing was memory CD4+ T cells from PBMCs. Subset here: CD45RA-negative fraction. In DNA form, the CDR3 reads TGTGCCAGCTCACACCGAGTAGCGGGAGAGGGAGAGACCCAGTACTTC. Translating it yields CASSHRVAGEGETQYF.